Listed below are T cell receptor beta chains from one sample, sequenced in a study of shared clonotypes between healthy human individuals. Here immunoSEQ multiplex PCR was the method, and the copy in TCRdb shows in-frame clones only, minus some. The data contain 500,000 to 650,000 clones, roughly 72% of them singletons. The specimen sequenced was PBMCs. Receptor source: a woman between 40 and 50 years old in good health. Some clones in this sample may be carry-over from other donors' samples. The CDR3 runs from the conserved cysteine through the conserved F or W. The D gene is left open where the match is weak. Not every row has a clone size; where given, it reads once, few, many or a size class.

V	size	D	J	DNA	CDR3
TRBV18	once	NA	TRBJ2-6	TGTGCCAGCTCACCACGGCGGGATTCCTCTGGGGCCAACGTCCTGACTTTC	CASSPRRDSSGANVLTF
TRBV30	NA	NA	TRBJ1-4	TGTGCCTGGAGTGTACGCCAGGGAGCGGATGAAAAACTGTTTTTT	CAWSVRQGADEKLFF
TRBV7-3	NA	TRBD2	TRBJ2-1	TGTGCCAGCAGCTTACAAGCGGGAGGCTACAATGAGCAGTTCTTC	CASSLQAGGYNEQFF
TRBV18	NA	NA	TRBJ1-4	TGTGCCAGCTCATCACCGGGACGGCGGAATGAAAAACTGTTTTTT	CASSSPGRRNEKLFF
TRBV7-2	NA	NA	TRBJ2-2	TGTGCCAGCAGCGCCGGGACTTATACCGGGGAGCTGTTTTTT	CASSAGTYTGELFF
TRBV27	NA	NA	TRBJ2-3	TGTGCCAGCAGCAACACAACGGGGGCTTTCACAGATACGCAGTATTTT	CASSNTTGAFTDTQYF
TRBV28	NA	NA	TRBJ1-4	TGTGCCAGCAGTATTGGGGGGGCCAATGAAAAACTGTTTTTT	CASSIGGANEKLFF
TRBV19	NA	NA	TRBJ1-4	TGTGCCAGTAGTATAGGTCGGGCGGAGACAACTAATGAAAAACTGTTTTTT	CASSIGRAETTNEKLFF
TRBV30	NA	TRBD1	TRBJ1-1	TGTGCCTGGAGGACAGGGTACGGAACTGAAGCTTTCTTT	CAWRTGYGTEAFF
TRBV5-8	NA	TRBD2	TRBJ2-3	TGTGCCAGCTTGCCCTACAGGACTAGCGGGAGCACAGATACGCAGTATTTT	CASLPYRTSGSTDTQYF